These 5 T cell receptor beta chains were all obtained from the same sample, sequenced in a study of identical twins. From the 5' RACE reads, TCRdb called clonotypes with MiXCR, one entry per CDR3 protein. Of approximately 700,000 distinct CDR3 sequences in the sample, 15% to 20% were seen once. Separately, the same data were catalogued under a study of T cells expressing NK-cell markers.

Source material: PBMCs. All receptors come from a woman between 18 and 29 years old in good health.

This chain links TRBV5-1 with TRBJ2-6; no firm D call. V shed 2 bases and J shed 4 bases, with 10 bases lying between them. The CDR3 contains 15 residues. Germline V gene lookup returns CDR1 SGHRS and CDR2 YFSETQ. This CDR3 reads CASSLNDPGANVLTF. DNA for the CDR3: TGCGCCAGCAGCTTAAACGACCCGGGGGCCAACGTCCTGACTTTC.

This clonotype was found a few times. V usage is TRBV3-1 and J usage is TRBJ1-5; the D is unclear. V was cut by 0 bases and J by 12 bases, with 12 bases left in between. CDR3 length: 13 residues. CDR1 LGHDT and CDR2 YNNKEL come from the germline V gene (reference sequence). For the CDR3, the DNA is TGTGCCAGCAGCCAAGATAACGGTGGGCTCCAGCATTTT. Protein sequence: CASSQDNGGLQHF.

The rearrangement links TRBV20-1 to TRBJ2-1; TRBD2 matches 9 bases. V dropped 6 bases and J dropped 6; count of bases not matched to a gene: 9. The CDR3 runs to 14 residues. The germline CDR1 and CDR2 sequences are DFQATT and SNEGSKA (reference sequence). CDR3 sequence (DNA): TGCAGTGCAGGGCGGCCTAGCGGGGCCAATGAGCAGTTCTTC. Amino acids: CSAGRPSGANEQFF.

The chain joins TRBV13 to TRBJ2-3, with 10 nucleotides matching TRBD2. Germline CDR1 is PRHDT and CDR2 is FYEKMQ (reference sequence). The CDR3 is 18 residues long. The V gene end was trimmed by 1 base and the J gene end by 3 bases; junction bases not matched to a gene: 10. CDR3 residues: CASSLDRLAGALTDTQYF. CDR3 DNA: TGTGCCAGCAGCTTAGATCGGCTAGCGGGGGCCCTAACAGATACGCAGTATTTT. Drawing the rest from reference TRBV13 and TRBJ2-3, the complete variable domain is AAGVIQSPRHLIKEKRETATLKCYPIPRHDTVYWYQQGPGQDPQFLISFYEKMQSDKGSIPDRFSAQQFSDYHSELNMSSLELGDSALYFCASSLDRLAGALTDTQYFGPGTRLTVL.

The chain carries TRBV20-1 and TRBJ2-3; weak D call: TRBD2 (6 bases). Between the trimmed V and J ends, which lost 4 bases and 5 bases, there was a span of 25 bases. CDR3 length equals 17 residues. Germline V gives CDR1 DFQATT, CDR2 SNEGSKA (reference sequence). The CDR3 loop reads CSANRMDGSGTKDTQYF. Here the CDR3 DNA reads TGCAGTGCTAACCGAATGGATGGTAGCGGTACGAAAGATACGCAGTATTTT.